The T cell receptor (beta chain) described here comes from a study of T-cell reconstitution after alpha-beta-depleted transplantation in children. TCRbeta library preparation incorporated unique molecular identifiers. TCRdb analysed the PCR reads with MiXCR anew, one entry per CDR3 protein. Among a few hundred thousand distinct CDR3 sequences, approximately 12% were seen once, and the ten largest hold approximately 4.3%. This clonotype turned up a few times. CDR1 is SGHTA, CDR2 FQGNSA, per germline. This CDR3 is built from 22 residues. Trimming removed 5 bases at V and 0 bases at J, with 31 bases between.

The receptor's source is a human donor who donated a stem cell graft to a child with Fanconi anemia. The V and J genes are TRBV7-2 and TRBJ2-2, with D perhaps given as TRBD1 or TRBD2 (6 bases each). The sequenced sample was PBMCs, obtained from the stem cell graft. The chain's CDR3 is CASSTLPPIDAGHPSNTGELFF. As DNA, the CDR3 is TGTGCCAGCAGCACTTTACCCCCCATAGACGCGGGACACCCCTCGAACACCGGGGAGCTGTTTTTT.